The 30 T cell receptor beta chains in this list originate from one sample, sequenced in a study of blood T cell repertoires in COVID-19. Here immunoSEQ multiplex PCR was the method, and the copy in TCRdb shows in-frame clones only, minus some. The table lists hundreds of thousands of clones, about nine tenths of them singletons. Sequencing used peripheral blood. Receptors originate from a man aged 18 to 29 with active or convalescent COVID-19.

V gene TRBV5-6 combines with J gene TRBJ2-7; 9 bases fit TRBD1. V gave up 3 bases and J gave up 3 bases; unmatched junction bases: 7. CDR1 and CDR2 from the germline V gene are SGHDT and YYEEEE. This CDR3 is 15 amino acids long. CDR3 bases: TGTGCCAGCAGCTCCATCGGGACAGGGCTCTACGAGCAGTACTTC. This encodes CASSSIGTGLYEQYF.

This clone has more than one count but fewer than ten. The chain links TRBV21-1 to TRBJ2-7; the tabulated D call, TRBD2, remains unverified against the DNA. TRBV21-1 corresponds to a pseudogene. CDR3 length equals 16 residues. In nucleotides, the CDR3 is TGTGCCAGCAGCCTACCGACTAGCGGGGGGGGCTACGAGCAGTACTTC. Its protein product is CASSLPTSGGGYEQYF.

CDR3: CASSLEQGAGYTF. CDR3 coding DNA: TGCGCCAGCAGCTTGGAGCAGGGGGCAGGCTACACCTTC. The chain combines TRBV5-1 with TRBJ1-2, with 8 positions matching TRBD1. The CDR3 sequence is 13 residues long. Per germline, CDR1 SGHRS and CDR2 YFSETQ. With V trimmed by 0 bases and J by 8 bases, 3 bases remained unmatched. Full variable domain (remainder filled in from reference TRBV5-1 and TRBJ1-2): KAGVTQTPRYLIKTRGQQVTLSCSPISGHRSVSWYQQTPGQGLQFLFEYFSETQRNKGNFPGRFSGRQFSNSRSEMNVSTLELGDSALYLCASSLEQGAGYTFGSGTRLTVV.

With regard to this clone: Within the sample, other DNA sequences also encode this same CDR3. V gene TRBV5-1 combines with J gene TRBJ2-3; a weak D match, TRBD2 (5 bases). Between the trimmed V and J ends, which lost 3 bases and 2 bases, there was a span of 16 bases. The CDR3 sequence is 16 residues long. The V gene's germline CDR1 is SGHRS and CDR2 YFSETQ. The CDR3 nucleotides are TGCGCCAGCAGCTCTGGCGGGCGAACCATCACAGATACGCAGTATTTT. This encodes CASSSGGRTITDTQYF.

The chain combines TRBV7-9 with TRBJ2-3, with D tentatively TRBD2 (6 bases). CDR3 length: 15 amino acids. Germline V gene lookup returns CDR1 SEHNR and CDR2 FQNEAQ (reference sequence). V lost 0 bases, J lost 0 bases, and 7 bases lay in between. The CDR3 DNA reads TGTGCCAGCAGCTTAGCGGGGGGAAGCACAGATACGCAGTATTTT. It yields the protein CASSLAGGSTDTQYF.

The chain employs TRBV19 and TRBJ1-6, with 8 bases lining up with TRBD1. The CDR3 is 13 residues long. Unmatched junction bases numbered 5, after V lost 7 bases and J lost 9 bases. The germline gives CDR1 LNHDA, CDR2 SQIVND (reference sequence). The CDR3 coding sequence is TGTGCCAGTACCGCCAGGGGGCCTTCACCCCTCCACTTT. It specifies CASTARGPSPLHF. The whole variable domain, filled in from reference TRBV19 and TRBJ1-6, reads DGGITQSPKYLFRKEGQNVTLSCEQNLNHDAMYWYRQDPGQGLRLIYYSQIVNDFQKGDIAEGYSVSREKKESFPLTVTSAQKNPTAFYLCASTARGPSPLHFGNGTRLTVT.

This clone was counted between two and nine times. The J gene is TRBJ1-5, the V gene TRBV15; unclear D gene. The CDR3 is made up of 16 amino acids. Germline CDR1 is LNHNV and CDR2 is YYDKDF (reference sequence). V lost 0 bases to trimming and J lost 3 bases, with 12 bases between them. For the CDR3, the DNA is TGTGCCACCAGCAGAGATGTGGCAACCACCAATCAGCCCCAGCATTTT. Translation: CATSRDVATTNQPQHF. The full variable domain, in which reference TRBV15 and TRBJ1-5 provide the parts outside the CDR3, is DAMVIQNPRYQVTQFGKPVTLSCSQTLNHNVMYWYQQKSSQAPKLLFHYYDKDFNNEADTPDNFQSRRPNTSFCFLDIRSPGLGDTAMYLCATSRDVATTNQPQHFGDGTRLSIL.

The rearrangement links TRBV6-4 to TRBJ1-1, with 8 positions matching TRBD1. Trimming removed 6 bases from V and 3 bases from J; junction bases left unmatched: 3. Germline values: CDR1 MRHNA, CDR2 SNTAGT. CDR3 length: 13 residues. CDR3 DNA sequence: TGTGCCAGCAGCCCAGGGGGCTACACTGAAGCTTTCTTT. It codes for CASSPGGYTEAFF.

The chain recombines TRBV5-8 with TRBJ2-3; TRBD2 aligns across 11 bases. Germline V gives CDR1 SGHTS, CDR2 YDEGEE. The CDR3 is 19 amino acids. J lost 5 bases, V lost 4 bases, and 18 bases had no gene match. CDR3 protein: CASSPLLIAGGSSIDTQYF. The CDR3 DNA reads TGTGCCAGCAGCCCCCTGTTGATAGCGGGGGGGTCATCCATAGATACGCAGTATTTT. The entire variable domain, with the rest obtained from reference TRBV5-8 and TRBJ2-3, is as follows: EAGVTQSPTHLIKTRGQQATLRCSPISGHTSVYWYQQALGLGLQFLLWYDEGEERNRGNFPPRFSGRQFPNYSSELNVNALELEDSALYLCASSPLLIAGGSSIDTQYFGPGTRLTVL.

The rearrangement joins TRBV27 to TRBJ1-4; TRBD1 might be the D (6 bases). Germline loops: CDR1 MNHEY, CDR2 SMNVEV (reference sequence). V dropped 1 base and J dropped 0 bases, with 12 bases sitting between them. This CDR3 has 17 amino acids. The DNA of the CDR3 is TGTGCCAGCAGTTTATGGACAGTTCGGGCAACTAATGAAAAACTGTTTTTT. Its protein product is CASSLWTVRATNEKLFF. Full variable domain (remainder filled in from reference TRBV27 and TRBJ1-4): EAQVTQNPRYLITVTGKKLTVTCSQNMNHEYMSWYRQDPGLGLRQIYYSMNVEVTDKGDVPEGYKVSRKEKRNFPLILESPSPNQTSLYFCASSLWTVRATNEKLFFGSGTQLSVL.

The genes are TRBV9 and TRBJ1-1; D is unresolved. V lost 3 bases, J lost 1 base, and 7 bases lay in between. The CDR3 loop spans 13 amino acids. Germline CDR1 and CDR2: SGDLS and YYNGEE. The CDR3 is CASSAGGNTEAFF. The CDR3, as DNA: TGTGCCAGCAGCGCTGGCGGGAACACTGAAGCTTTCTTT.

This chain uses TRBV6-5 with TRBJ2-7; TRBD2 agrees at 7 bases. The CDR3 extends over 15 amino acids. The J segment lost 0 bases and the V segment lost 8 bases, leaving 10 bases of the junction unmatched. Germline V gene lookup returns CDR1 MNHEY and CDR2 SVGAGI. The CDR3 reads CASSAGHLLSYEQYF. CDR3 DNA sequence: TGTGCCAGCTCAGCGGGGCACCTACTCTCCTACGAGCAGTACTTC.

V is TRBV23-1 and J is TRBJ1-2, with D maybe TRBD1 (6 bases). TRBV23-1 is placed among ORFs of uncertain function. This CDR3 is built from 19 residues. V shed 4 bases and J shed 5 bases, with 29 bases lying between them. The CDR3 nucleotides are TGCGCCAGCAGTCCCGCAAATACAGGGCGCGCCTCCCACCTTTATGGCTACACCTTC. It translates to CASSPANTGRASHLYGYTF.

Here the CDR3 reads CASSLYRMVKETQYF. Written as DNA, the CDR3 is TGCGCCAGCAGCTTGTACAGGATGGTAAAAGAGACCCAGTACTTC. The rearrangement links TRBV5-1 to TRBJ2-5, with D possibly being TRBD1 (5 bases). Trimming took 1 base from V and 3 from J, leaving 13 bases between them. Per germline, CDR1 SGHRS and CDR2 YFSETQ. The CDR3 is 15 amino acids. The whole variable domain, filled in from reference TRBV5-1 and TRBJ2-5, reads KAGVTQTPRYLIKTRGQQVTLSCSPISGHRSVSWYQQTPGQGLQFLFEYFSETQRNKGNFPGRFSGRQFSNSRSEMNVSTLELGDSALYLCASSLYRMVKETQYFGPGTRLLVL.

The chain combines TRBV9 with TRBJ1-2; TRBD1 matches 7 bases. Germline assignment: CDR1 SGDLS and CDR2 YYNGEE. J gave up 1 base and V 3 bases, and 6 bases lay outside the gene matches. This CDR3 is 15 amino acids long. In DNA, the CDR3 is TGTGCCAGCAGCGGAGGGGACAGATTTAACTATGGCTACACCTTC. This encodes CASSGGDRFNYGYTF.

The rearrangement links TRBV11-2 to TRBJ1-6; D is unresolved. CDR3 length: 18 amino acids. The germline V gene encodes CDR1 SGHAT and CDR2 FQNNGV. With 4 bases removed from V and 0 bases from J, the gap between germline ends came to 16 bases. The CDR3 DNA reads TGTGCCAGCAGCTCCGGTGGGAGGGAGGCCTCCTATAATTCACCCCTCCACTTT. The encoded protein is CASSSGGREASYNSPLHF.

J is TRBJ1-1 and V is TRBV7-8, with 8 nucleotides matching TRBD1. Trimming cost V 5 bases and J 4 bases; bases outside gene matches: 15. CDR3 size: 17 residues. Germline V gene lookup returns CDR1 SGHVS and CDR2 FQNEAQ. The CDR3 DNA is TGTGCCAGCAGCAGCACGACGCAGGGGGCTCCCAGCACTGAAGCTTTCTTT. Translation: CASSSTTQGAPSTEAFF.

The CDR3 nucleotides read TGTGCCAGCAGCTTACGGCGAGAGGCAGGGTGGCACGAGCAGTACTTC. Its translation: CASSLRREAGWHEQYF. V gene TRBV7-6 combines with J gene TRBJ2-7, with D tentatively TRBD1 (5 bases). This CDR3 region has 16 residues. Trimming pared 2 bases from V and 5 bases from J, leaving 19 bases between. The V gene's germline CDR1 is SGHVS and CDR2 FNYEAQ.

The chain is built from TRBV6-5 and TRBJ1-5; 9 bases map to TRBD1. The CDR3 consists of 15 residues. V lost 6 bases, J lost 3 bases, and 6 bases stayed unmatched. Germline CDR1 and CDR2: MNHEY and SVGAGI. The DNA for the CDR3 is TGTGCCAGCAGCCCCGGGACAGGGAACAATCAGCCCCAGCATTTT. Translating gives CASSPGTGNNQPQHF.

The chain combines TRBV28 with TRBJ2-7; the D gene is possibly TRBD2 (5 bases). CDR3 length: 15 residues. The germline V and J ends were trimmed by 11 bases and 0 bases, with 20 bases remaining between them. The germline gives CDR1 MDHEN, CDR2 SYDVKM. CDR3 in amino acids: CAASGVRRLSYEQYF. In DNA, the CDR3 is TGTGCCGCCTCCGGGGTGAGGCGTCTCTCCTACGAGCAGTACTTC.

V is TRBV19 and J is TRBJ1-1; unclear D gene. CDR3 size: 14 residues. Trimming pared 4 bases from V and 3 bases from J, leaving 12 bases between. Germline CDR1 and CDR2: LNHDA and SQIVND (reference sequence). The CDR3 spells CASSTFGVYTEAFF. As DNA, the CDR3 is TGTGCCAGTAGTACCTTCGGGGTCTACACTGAAGCTTTCTTT.

The chain recombines TRBV23-1 with TRBJ2-3; maybe TRBD1 (6 bases). TRBV23-1 is labeled an ORF, and its function is uncertain. The CDR3 covers 13 residues. Trimming removed 10 bases at V and 2 bases at J, with 13 bases between. CDR3 in amino acids: CAKRQEPTDTQYF. Written as DNA, the CDR3 is TGCGCCAAGCGACAGGAACCCACAGATACGCAGTATTTT.

The chain recombines TRBV9 with TRBJ2-3, with 8 bases that match TRBD2. Trimming at V came to 1 base and at J to 0 bases, leaving 4 bases not matched to a gene. The length of the CDR3 is 16 residues. Per germline, CDR1 SGDLS and CDR2 YYNGEE. The DNA of the CDR3 is TGTGCCAGCAGCGTATTCGCTAGCGGGAGCACAGATACGCAGTATTTT. It translates to CASSVFASGSTDTQYF.

This clone came up a few times. The chain links TRBV7-2 to TRBJ2-2; 7 bases line up with TRBD1. V lost 3 bases, J lost 7 bases, and 11 bases stayed unmatched. In germline, CDR1 is SGHTA, CDR2 FQGNSA. The CDR3 extends over 16 amino acids. The CDR3, as DNA: TGTGCCAGCAGCTTGGGGTTGGGACAGCCTCTCGGGGAGCTGTTTTTT. Protein sequence: CASSLGLGQPLGELFF.

The chain couples TRBV7-2 to TRBJ2-7, with 9 positions matching TRBD1. The CDR3 has 16 residues. The germline V gene encodes CDR1 SGHTA and CDR2 FQGNSA. The J segment lost 6 bases and the V segment lost 5 bases, leaving 14 bases of the junction unmatched. The CDR3 DNA is TGTGCCAGCAGCCCATCGAGGGGGACAGGGCCTCCCGAGCAGTACTTC. Encoded protein: CASSPSRGTGPPEQYF.

The chain uses TRBV28 and TRBJ1-5, with D possibly TRBD1 on 6 matching bases. This CDR3 has 16 residues. V was cut by 3 bases and J by 1 base, with 13 bases left in between. Germline V CDR1 and CDR2: MDHEN, SYDVKM. This CDR3 is CASSFSSGASNQPQHF. Written as DNA, the CDR3 is TGTGCCAGCAGTTTTTCGTCAGGGGCGAGCAATCAGCCCCAGCATTTT.

There are a few counts of this clone. V gene TRBV15 combines with J gene TRBJ2-5, with D possibly TRBD1 on 6 matching bases. Trimming took 8 bases from V and 2 from J, leaving 12 bases between them. The CDR3 is 13 residues long. CDR1 LNHNV and CDR2 YYDKDF come from the germline V gene (reference sequence). The CDR3 here is CATGIGQQETQYF. Written as DNA, the CDR3 is TGTGCCACCGGAATCGGACAGCAAGAGACCCAGTACTTC.

This clone came up once. The chain has TRBV28 and TRBJ1-4, with 8 bases lining up with TRBD1. Trimming took 4 bases from V and 14 from J; bases not matched to a gene: 3. Germline lookup yields CDR1 MDHEN and CDR2 SYDVKM. This CDR3 comprises 11 residues. This chain's CDR3 is CASSSRTGLFF. For the CDR3, the DNA is TGTGCCAGCAGTTCTAGGACAGGGCTGTTTTTT.

The chain combines TRBV7-9 with TRBJ1-4; tentatively, D is TRBD1 (6 bases). The CDR3 has 14 amino acids. Per germline, CDR1 SEHNR and CDR2 FQNEAQ (reference sequence). V lost 1 base and J 5 bases, leaving 8 bases between the germline ends. The CDR3 spells CASSLGDRNEKLFF. The CDR3 DNA reads TGTGCCAGCAGCTTAGGTGACAGGAATGAAAAACTGTTTTTT.

The chain combines TRBV7-9 with TRBJ2-7, with 8 positions matching TRBD1. Trimming at V came to 5 bases and at J to 4 bases, leaving 10 bases not matched to a gene. Germline lookup yields CDR1 SEHNR and CDR2 FQNEAQ (reference sequence). The CDR3 covers 15 residues. CDR3 protein: CASSQMGTGSYEQYF. The CDR3 nucleotides are TGTGCCAGCAGCCAAATGGGGACAGGCTCATACGAGCAGTACTTC. Full variable domain (rest looked up from reference TRBV7-9 and TRBJ2-7): DTGVSQNPRHKITKRGQNVTFRCDPISEHNRLYWYRQTLGQGPEFLTYFQNEAQLEKSRLLSDRFSAERPKGSFSTLEIQRTEQGDSAMYLCASSQMGTGSYEQYFGPGTRLTVT.